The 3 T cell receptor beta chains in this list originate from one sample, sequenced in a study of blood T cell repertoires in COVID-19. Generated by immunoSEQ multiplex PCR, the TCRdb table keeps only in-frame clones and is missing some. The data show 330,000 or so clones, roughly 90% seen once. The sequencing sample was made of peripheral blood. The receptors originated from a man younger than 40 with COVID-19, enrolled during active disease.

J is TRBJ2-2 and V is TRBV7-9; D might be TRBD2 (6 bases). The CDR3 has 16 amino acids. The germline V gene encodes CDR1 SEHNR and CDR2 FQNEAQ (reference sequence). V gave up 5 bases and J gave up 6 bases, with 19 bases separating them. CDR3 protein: CASSPRTASDPGELFF. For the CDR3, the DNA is TGTGCCAGCAGCCCGCGGACGGCTAGCGATCCCGGGGAGCTGTTTTTT.

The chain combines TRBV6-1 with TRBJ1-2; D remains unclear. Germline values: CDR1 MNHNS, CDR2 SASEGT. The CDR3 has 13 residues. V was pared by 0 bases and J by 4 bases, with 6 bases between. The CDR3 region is CASSEAPVYGYTF. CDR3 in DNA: TGTGCCAGCAGTGAAGCCCCGGTCTATGGCTACACCTTC.

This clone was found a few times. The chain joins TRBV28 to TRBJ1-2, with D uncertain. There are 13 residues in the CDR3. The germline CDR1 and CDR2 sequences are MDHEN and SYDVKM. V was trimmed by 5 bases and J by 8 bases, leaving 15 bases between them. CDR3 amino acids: CASSRKRDRGYTF. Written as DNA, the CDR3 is TGTGCCAGCAGTCGCAAGAGGGATAGGGGCTACACCTTC.